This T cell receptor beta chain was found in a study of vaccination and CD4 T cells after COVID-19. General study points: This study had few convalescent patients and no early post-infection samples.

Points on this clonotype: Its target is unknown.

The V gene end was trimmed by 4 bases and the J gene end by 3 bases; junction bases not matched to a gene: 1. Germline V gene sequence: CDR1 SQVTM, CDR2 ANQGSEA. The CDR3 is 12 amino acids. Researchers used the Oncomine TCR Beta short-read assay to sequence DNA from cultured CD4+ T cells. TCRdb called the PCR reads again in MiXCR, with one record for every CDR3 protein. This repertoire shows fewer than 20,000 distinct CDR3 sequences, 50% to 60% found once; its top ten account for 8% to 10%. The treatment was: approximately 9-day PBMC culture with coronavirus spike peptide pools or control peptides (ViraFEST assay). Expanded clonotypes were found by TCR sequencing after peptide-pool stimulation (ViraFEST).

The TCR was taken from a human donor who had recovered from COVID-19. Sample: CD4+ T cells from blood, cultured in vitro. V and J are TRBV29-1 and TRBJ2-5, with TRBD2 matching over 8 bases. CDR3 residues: CSVGGLEETQYF. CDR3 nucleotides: TGCAGCGTTGGGGGACTAGAAGAGACCCAGTACTTC.